This entry lists 14 T cell receptor beta chains sequenced from one sample in a study of shared clonotypes between healthy human individuals. The repertoire was sequenced with immunoSEQ multiplex PCR; TCRdb's copy has only in-frame clones and lacks some. The table records 400,000 to 600,000 clones, roughly 95% of them present only once. Sequenced input: naive CD4+ T cells sorted from blood. Subset specified: CD45RA+ positively selected. The receptors stem from a woman aged 30 to 39 in good health.

The rearrangement uses TRBV5-6 and TRBJ1-2; the match to TRBD1 covers 8 bases. Germline loops: CDR1 SGHDT, CDR2 YYEEEE. V was pared by 4 bases and J by 4 bases, with 15 bases of the junction left unmatched. The CDR3 extends over 17 amino acids. The CDR3 region has the DNA TGTGCCAGCAGCCCGGTTACCGGGACAGGTTTTTTCTATGGCTACACCTTC. Its protein is CASSPVTGTGFFYGYTF. Together with reference TRBV5-6 and TRBJ1-2, the CDR3 gives the full variable domain: DAGVTQSPTHLIKTRGQQVTLRCSPKSGHDTVSWYQQALGQGPQFIFQYYEEEERQRGNFPDRFSGHQFPNYSSELNVNALLLGDSALYLCASSPVTGTGFFYGYTFGSGTRLTVV.

The rearrangement links TRBV5-4 to TRBJ2-3; D is uncertain. Germline CDR1 is SGHNT and CDR2 is YYREEE (reference sequence). The CDR3 length is 14 residues. V lost 3 bases and J lost 2, with 10 bases in between. The CDR3 sequence: CASSSPTTTDTQYF. The CDR3 DNA is TGTGCCAGCAGCTCCCCGACCACCACAGATACGCAGTATTTT.

V usage is TRBV19 and J usage is TRBJ2-1; TRBD2 agrees at 8 bases. J gave up 6 bases and V 1 base, and 8 bases lay outside the gene matches. CDR1 and CDR2 from the germline V gene are LNHDA and SQIVND (reference sequence). The CDR3 is 16 amino acids. Here the CDR3 reads CASSIAQRSGGNEQFF. CDR3 sequence (DNA): TGTGCCAGTAGTATAGCTCAGAGGAGCGGGGGCAATGAGCAGTTCTTC.

V and J are TRBV6-5 and TRBJ2-1; D perhaps matches TRBD2 (6 bases). V was pared by 3 bases and J by 4 bases, with 13 bases between. Germline assignment: CDR1 MNHEY and CDR2 SVGAGI. The CDR3 has 15 residues. CDR3 nucleotide sequence: TGTGCCAGCAGTTATCTGGCCGGGAGATACAATGAGCAGTTCTTC. Amino acids: CASSYLAGRYNEQFF.

The CDR3 region has the DNA TGTGCCAGCACCAAGGGGTCCGGGACAGGAAACATTCAGTACTTC. The encoded protein is CASTKGSGTGNIQYF. The chain is built from TRBV21-1 and TRBJ2-4; the table assigns TRBD1, which was not confirmed against the DNA. TRBV21-1 is an annotated pseudogene. The CDR3 is 15 residues long.

Only one count was recorded for this clone. In DNA, the CDR3 is TGTGCCAGCAGCTTTTGGGGGGTCCACGAGCAGTACTTC. Encoded protein: CASSFWGVHEQYF. The chain recombines TRBV7-2 with TRBJ2-7; a weak D match, TRBD2 (6 bases). Trimming took off 3 bases at V and 5 bases at J, with 11 bases between the two ends. This CDR3 has 13 amino acids. CDR1 is SGHTA, CDR2 FQGNSA, per germline.

The rearrangement links TRBV30 to TRBJ1-5, with D possibly being TRBD1 (5 bases). Trimming took off 2 bases at V and 5 bases at J, with 10 bases between the two ends. The length of the CDR3 is 13 residues. In germline, CDR1 is GTSNPN, CDR2 SVGIG (reference sequence). CDR3 sequence reads: CAWSSGAHQPQHF. The CDR3 bases are TGTGCCTGGAGTTCTGGGGCTCATCAGCCCCAGCATTTT.

CDR3: CSATENYGYTF. As DNA, the CDR3 is TGCAGTGCGACCGAAAACTATGGCTACACCTTC. The chain uses TRBV20-1 and TRBJ1-2; D ambiguous. The CDR3 consists of 11 residues. Germline V gene sequence: CDR1 DFQATT, CDR2 SNEGSKA (reference sequence). The V and J ends lost 6 bases and 2 bases respectively, with 7 bases between them.

This clone was seen only once. The genes are TRBV19 and TRBJ2-3, with D possibly called TRBD1 or TRBD2 (5 bases each). The CDR3 is made up of 15 amino acids. The V and J ends lost 4 bases and 1 base respectively, with 12 bases between them. Germline V gene lookup returns CDR1 LNHDA and CDR2 SQIVND (reference sequence). The CDR3 reads CASSSEGLGTDTQYF. The CDR3 coding sequence is TGTGCCAGTAGTAGCGAGGGGTTGGGCACAGATACGCAGTATTTT.

The chain joins TRBV2 to TRBJ1-5; D perhaps matches TRBD1 (6 bases). Germline assignment: CDR1 SNHLY and CDR2 FYNNEI. There are 16 residues in the CDR3. Trimming pared 3 bases from V and 3 bases from J, leaving 15 bases between. This CDR3 is CASSDFHGGYNQPQHF. The DNA of the CDR3 is TGTGCCAGCAGTGACTTTCACGGGGGCTACAATCAGCCCCAGCATTTT.

This clone was seen just once. V is TRBV10-3 and J is TRBJ2-3, with a possible D match to TRBD2 (6 bases). The V gene's germline CDR1 is ENHRY and CDR2 SYGVKD. Trimming took 2 bases from V and 0 from J, leaving 18 bases between them. The CDR3 contains 18 residues. The CDR3, as DNA: TGTGCCATCAGTGAGACCGGTGAGGGGACTGGGAGCACAGATACGCAGTATTTT. It encodes CAISETGEGTGSTDTQYF.

V is TRBV7-9 and J is TRBJ1-5; a possible D gene is TRBD1 (5 bases). This CDR3 is built from 16 residues. Trimming removed 1 base from V and 3 bases from J, with 13 bases in between. Germline lookup yields CDR1 SEHNR and CDR2 FQNEAQ (reference sequence). The chain's CDR3 is CASSLGGRGDNQPQHF. The CDR3 bases are TGTGCCAGCAGCTTAGGTGGCCGGGGCGACAATCAGCCCCAGCATTTT.

The chain uses TRBV19 and TRBJ1-1; D is uncertain. V lost 5 bases and J lost 0, with 7 bases in between. CDR3 length: 13 amino acids. The germline V gene has CDR1 LNHDA and CDR2 SQIVND (reference sequence). The CDR3, as DNA: TGTGCCAGTAGTGTCCGGGTGAACACTGAAGCTTTCTTT. Amino acid sequence: CASSVRVNTEAFF.

The chain joins TRBV30 to TRBJ2-1, with TRBD1 matching 7 bases. This CDR3 has 16 amino acids. Germline V gene lookup returns CDR1 GTSNPN and CDR2 SVGIG (reference sequence). With 5 bases clipped from V and 5 bases from J, the junction kept 15 bases outside the gene matches. The CDR3 protein is CAWGRGEGAMDNEQFF. The CDR3 nucleotides read TGTGCCTGGGGTCGAGGCGAGGGGGCGATGGACAATGAGCAGTTCTTC.